Listed here are 31 T cell receptor beta chains from one sample, sequenced in a study of blood T cells in healthy people across ages. Primed by a sample-barcoded 5' primer and a J-beta primer mix, a second PCR proceeded for about 7 to 12 cycles. Each CDR3 protein gets one entry after TCRdb re-called the 5' RACE reads with MiXCR. The repertoire holds over 1,500,000 distinct CDR3 sequences, with around 50% as singletons. Specimen: blood. Every receptor here comes from a woman aged 40 to 55 in good health.

V gene TRBV6-2 or TRBV6-3 combines with J gene TRBJ2-1; 7 nucleotides agree with TRBD2. The J call may be faulty, since TRBJ2-7 better matches the DNA end. CDR1 is MNHEY, CDR2 SVGEGT, per germline. This CDR3 has 20 residues. This CDR3 reads CASSLLIASGTPSSYNEQYF. CDR3 bases: TGTGCCAGCAGTCTACTCATCGCTAGCGGAACACCGAGCTCCTACAATGAGCAGTACTTC.

As concerns this clonotype: One end of the junction does not line up with germline, which may come from a read error. The V gene is TRBV6-5, the J gene TRBJ2-7; TRBD1 agrees at 10 bases. Germline V gives CDR1 MNHEY, CDR2 SVGAGI. This CDR3 is built from 14 residues. DNA of the CDR3: TGTGCCGGCAGTACCGGACAGGGGGGCTACGAGCAGTACTTC. It is translated as CAGSTGQGGYEQYF.

To note about this clonotype: One end of the junction varies from germline; a read error may be responsible. V is TRBV7-7 and J is TRBJ2-1; tentatively, D is TRBD1 or TRBD2 (5 bases each). Germline V lookup: CDR1 SSHAT, CDR2 FNYEAQ (reference sequence). The CDR3 consists of 18 residues. The CDR3 bases are TGTGCTAGCAGCTTAGTTCCTCTCGGGGCGAGCTCCTACAATGAGCAGTTCTTC. It yields the protein CASSLVPLGASSYNEQFF.

The chain has TRBV29-1 and TRBJ1-2; D gene unclear. Germline CDR1 is SQVTM and CDR2 is ANQGSEA. The CDR3 has 14 amino acids. V dropped 5 bases and J dropped 2 bases, with 15 bases sitting between them. The CDR3 sequence: CSVNLGAPNYGYTF. CDR3 sequence (DNA): TGCAGCGTTAATCTTGGAGCCCCAAACTATGGCTACACCTTC. Full variable domain (outside the CDR3, taken from reference TRBV29-1 and TRBJ1-2): SAVISQKPSRDICQRGTSLTIQCQVDSQVTMMFWYRQQPGQSLTLIATANQGSEATYESGFVIDKFPISRPNLTFSTLTVSNMSPEDSSIYLCSVNLGAPNYGYTFGSGTRLTVV.

This chain uses TRBV20-1 with TRBJ2-5; 10 bases are shared with TRBD2. The germline CDR1 and CDR2 sequences are DFQATT and SNEGSKA (reference sequence). The ends lost 8 bases at V and 5 bases at J; junction bases unmatched: 5. The length of the CDR3 is 12 residues. The DNA of the CDR3 is TGCAGTAGCGGGGGGGAGAGGGAGACCCAGTACTTC. Its protein product is CSSGGERETQYF.

This clonotype was observed a handful of times. This rearrangement joins TRBV5-5 to TRBJ2-7, with TRBD2 identical over 12 bases. V shed 0 bases, J shed 6 bases, and the junction held 10 bases outside the gene matches. In germline, CDR1 is SGHKS, CDR2 YYEKEE (reference sequence). The CDR3 contains 17 residues. CDR3 amino acids: CASSLGLAGAIHSEQYF. The CDR3, as DNA: TGTGCCAGCAGCTTGGGACTAGCGGGGGCAATTCACTCCGAGCAGTACTTC.

This chain connects TRBV4-2 to TRBJ2-2, with a possible D match to TRBD2 (6 bases). The CDR3 is made up of 15 amino acids. Trimming shortened V by 1 base and J by 7 bases, and 13 bases separated the two germline ends. Germline CDR1 reads LGHNA; CDR2 reads YNFKEQ. The CDR3 spells CASSQGAVGSGELFF. The CDR3 region has the DNA TGTGCCAGCAGCCAAGGAGCGGTCGGGAGCGGGGAGCTGTTTTTT.

The V and J genes are TRBV4-1 and TRBJ1-4; TRBD1 is a possible D gene (5 bases). CDR3 length: 16 residues. Germline CDR1 reads MGHRA; CDR2 reads YSYEKL. The ends were cut back, 4 bases at V and 8 bases at J, with 20 bases in the middle. The CDR3 nucleotides read TGCGCCAGCAGCCCTTCCTTAAGGGGACGAAACGAAAAACTGTTTTTT. Translation: CASSPSLRGRNEKLFF.

This clonotype was seen only a few times. The chain is built from TRBV20-1 and TRBJ1-6; D ambiguous. V lost 2 bases to trimming and J lost 7 bases, with 15 bases between them. Per the germline V gene, CDR1 is DFQATT and CDR2 is SNEGSKA (reference sequence). The CDR3 consists of 15 residues. DNA of the CDR3: TGCAGTGCTAGACTCAGCCTCACTTACAATTCACCCCTCCACTTT. Amino acid sequence: CSARLSLTYNSPLHF.

This clonotype has only a few counts. The gene calls are TRBV20-1 and TRBJ2-1; 9 bases agree with TRBD2. The V gene's germline CDR1 is DFQATT and CDR2 SNEGSKA (reference sequence). Trimming took 4 bases from V and 3 from J; bases not matched to a gene: 4. CDR3 size: 14 residues. The DNA for the CDR3 is TGCAGTGCTAATACACTAGCGGGCTACAATGAGCAGTTCTTC. It encodes CSANTLAGYNEQFF.

The V gene is TRBV20-1, the J gene TRBJ2-1, with D possibly matching TRBD2 (6 bases). Trimming took 5 bases from V and 9 from J, leaving 11 bases between them. The CDR3 spans 11 residues. The germline CDR1 and CDR2 sequences are DFQATT and SNEGSKA (reference sequence). This CDR3 reads CSAGTAREQFF. In DNA form, the CDR3 reads TGCAGTGCTGGGACTGCCCGTGAGCAGTTCTTC.

Only a few counts were recorded for this clonotype. The genes are TRBV10-3 and TRBJ2-3; 10 bases line up with TRBD2. Germline-derived CDR1 and CDR2 are ENHRY and SYGVKD. This CDR3 comprises 14 residues. The trim removed 3 bases at V and 7 bases at J, leaving 4 bases unmatched. CDR3 amino acids: CAISDLAGAYTQYF. The CDR3 coding sequence is TGTGCCATCAGTGACCTAGCGGGGGCCTATACGCAGTATTTT.

This clonotype was found a few times. The V gene is TRBV24-1, the J gene TRBJ2-7, with 8 bases identical to TRBD1. From germline, CDR1 is KGHDR and CDR2 SFDVKD. CDR3 length: 13 residues. With V trimmed by 6 bases and J by 3 bases, 3 bases remained unmatched. CDR3: CATSRTGIYEQYF. DNA for the CDR3: TGTGCCACCAGTCGGACAGGGATCTACGAGCAGTACTTC.

This clonotype was picked up many times. This chain connects TRBV4-1 to TRBJ2-5; D gene uncertain. The CDR3 sequence is 14 residues long. CDR1 and CDR2 (germline): MGHRA, YSYEKL. V was pared by 0 bases and J by 5 bases, with 10 bases between. The CDR3 DNA is TGCGCCAGCAGCCAAGATCCAAGAAGGGAGACCCAGTACTTC. It yields the protein CASSQDPRRETQYF.

The V and J genes are TRBV6-2 or TRBV6-3 and TRBJ2-3, with 11 bases lining up with TRBD2. After removal of 6 bases from V and 6 bases from J, the junction contained 11 bases not matched to a gene. Germline V gene data show CDR1 as MNHEY and CDR2 as SVGEGT. The CDR3 sequence is 16 residues long. The CDR3 DNA reads TGTGCCAGCAGCGCAACTAGCGGGGGCGGGCTTGATACGCAGTATTTT. Its translation: CASSATSGGGLDTQYF.

This chain connects TRBV6-2 or TRBV6-3 to TRBJ2-5; TRBD1 aligns across 7 bases. The last part of the DNA fits TRBJ2-7 better; the J call may be wrong. The CDR3 runs 14 residues. Germline V gene data show CDR1 as MNHEY and CDR2 as SVGEGT. CDR3 in DNA: TGTGCCAGCAGACCGACAGGGTCTTTACGCGAGCAGTACTTC. Translation: CASRPTGSLREQYF.

The chain couples TRBV7-9 to TRBJ1-2; unclear D gene. V was shortened by 1 base and J by 1 base, with 7 bases between the two germline ends. Per germline, CDR1 SEHNR and CDR2 FQNEAQ (reference sequence). The CDR3 is made up of 14 amino acids. This chain's CDR3 is CASSLETYNYGYTF. CDR3 in DNA: TGTGCCAGCAGCTTAGAGACATATAACTATGGCTACACCTTC.

The chain is built from TRBV7-9 and TRBJ2-4; D is perhaps TRBD2 (5 bases). Trimming shortened V by 5 bases and J by 5 bases, and 13 bases separated the two germline ends. The CDR3 length is 14 residues. The germline V gene has CDR1 SEHNR and CDR2 FQNEAQ (reference sequence). The CDR3 protein is CASSPSGRENIQYF. The CDR3 DNA reads as TGTGCCAGCAGCCCCTCGGGGAGAGAAAACATTCAGTACTTC.

V and J are TRBV19 and TRBJ2-1; D might be TRBD2 (6 bases). The CDR3 has 16 amino acids. Germline CDR1 LNHDA, CDR2 SQIVND (reference sequence). V was trimmed by 5 bases and J by 0 bases, leaving 14 bases between them. The CDR3 is CASSPNRGSSYNEQFF. The DNA for the CDR3 is TGTGCCAGTAGTCCGAACCGGGGGAGCTCCTACAATGAGCAGTTCTTC.

This chain connects TRBV9 to TRBJ2-1; either TRBD1 or TRBD2 may fit D (5 bases each). The CDR3 is 13 amino acids. V shed 4 bases and J shed 5 bases, with 10 bases lying between them. Germline V CDR1 and CDR2: SGDLS, YYNGEE. CDR3 sequence: CASSTGPNNEQFF. As DNA, the CDR3 is TGTGCCAGCAGCACGGGACCCAACAATGAGCAGTTCTTC.

In its sample, this clonotype was seen a few times. This chain uses TRBV5-1 with TRBJ2-3; weak D call: TRBD2 (6 bases). Germline V gene lookup returns CDR1 SGHRS and CDR2 YFSETQ. CDR3 length: 15 residues. V was shortened by 4 bases and J by 6 bases, with 18 bases between the two germline ends. CDR3 in DNA: TGCGCCAGCAGCCCCGACGGGACTCGAAGTGATACGCAGTATTTT. Its translation is CASSPDGTRSDTQYF.

This clonotype was observed a handful of times. This rearrangement joins TRBV7-2 to TRBJ2-4; 9 bases map to TRBD1. CDR1 is SGHTA and CDR2 is FQGNSA in the germline V gene. V was clipped by 8 bases and J by 13 bases; unmatched bases: 18. The CDR3 loop spans 15 amino acids. The CDR3 bases are TGTGCCAGCTGCACGGGACAGGGATGGGTAAATGAGCAGTACTTC. Translating it yields CASCTGQGWVNEQYF.

This clonotype turned up a few times. This chain links TRBV2 with TRBJ2-7; TRBD1 matches at 7 bases. The trim removed 5 bases at V and 4 bases at J, leaving 11 bases unmatched. The germline CDR1 and CDR2 sequences are SNHLY and FYNNEI. This CDR3 region has 15 residues. CDR3 protein: CASSPVTGKSYEQYF. The CDR3, as DNA: TGTGCCAGCAGTCCCGTGACAGGGAAGTCTTACGAGCAGTACTTC.

Points on this clonotype: The junction departs from the called germline gene at one end, perhaps through a read error. V gene TRBV20-1 combines with J gene TRBJ1-5, with TRBD1 matching 11 bases. The V gene's germline CDR1 is DFQATT and CDR2 SNEGSKA (reference sequence). This CDR3 region has 16 residues. The CDR3 sequence: CSARDIWTGGSQPRHF. CDR3 in DNA: TGCAGTGCTAGAGATATATGGACAGGGGGCTCTCAGCCCCGGCATTTT.

V and J are TRBV10-3 and TRBJ1-2; D remains ambiguous. Trimming left V 3 bases short and J 8 bases short, with 22 bases between. Germline CDR1 and CDR2: ENHRY and SYGVKD. The CDR3 consists of 16 residues. In DNA form, the CDR3 reads TGTGCCATCAGTGACACCCGCCTCAAGCAGTCTATGGGCTACACCTTC. It specifies CAISDTRLKQSMGYTF.

This rearrangement joins TRBV12-3 or TRBV12-4 to TRBJ1-2; a weak D match, TRBD1 (5 bases). The V end lost 4 bases, the J end lost 4 bases, and 16 bases lay between the germline ends. This CDR3 contains 15 residues. CDR3 protein: CASSWRSQGSYGYTF. The CDR3, as DNA: TGTGCCAGCAGTTGGAGAAGTCAGGGCTCCTATGGCTACACCTTC.

The rearrangement links TRBV6-5 to TRBJ2-2; D unclear. The germline V gene encodes CDR1 MNHEY and CDR2 SVGAGI. The CDR3 sequence is 11 residues long. V dropped 8 bases and J dropped 3 bases, with 4 bases sitting between them. The CDR3 sequence is CASGYTGELFF. The CDR3 nucleotides read TGTGCCAGCGGGTACACCGGGGAGCTGTTTTTT.

This chain connects TRBV10-3 to TRBJ2-5; D gene ambiguous. V gave up 4 bases and J gave up 1 base, with 10 bases separating them. CDR3 length equals 14 residues. CDR1 ENHRY and CDR2 SYGVKD come from the germline V gene. CDR3 DNA: TGTGCCATCAGTGGAGCAGGCCCCCAAGAGACCCAGTACTTC. It translates to CAISGAGPQETQYF.

This clonotype was recorded a few times. One end of the junction is discordant with germline, which a read error may explain. The rearrangement uses TRBV7-2 and TRBJ2-7; D not resolved. CDR3 size: 14 residues. CDR1 is SGHTA, CDR2 FQGNSA, per germline. The CDR3 nucleotides are TGTGCCAGCAGCGTAGCTTGGCAATCCTACGAGCAGTACTTC. The encoded protein is CASSVAWQSYEQYF.

This clonotype was seen more than once but under ten times. V is TRBV5-1 and J is TRBJ1-4, with TRBD1 matching over 9 bases. The CDR3 is 15 amino acids. Per germline, CDR1 SGHRS and CDR2 YFSETQ. J gave up 8 bases and V 0 bases, and 5 bases lay outside the gene matches. The CDR3 here is CASSLDGTGYEKLFF. CDR3 DNA sequence: TGCGCCAGCAGCTTGGACGGGACAGGGTACGAAAAACTGTTTTTT.

The chain is built from TRBV10-3 and TRBJ2-3, with D unresolved. Looked up from germline, CDR1 is ENHRY and CDR2 is SYGVKD. The V gene lost 2 bases and the J gene lost 0 bases, with 6 bases spanning the gap. The CDR3 length is 14 residues. The CDR3 here is CAISEASSTDTQYF. The CDR3 DNA follows: TGTGCCATCAGTGAGGCATCTAGCACAGATACGCAGTATTTT.